This entry lists 11 T cell receptor beta chains sequenced from one sample in a study of T cells after posttransplantation cyclophosphamide. A marrow graft followed busulfan-fludarabine conditioning, with cyclophosphamide on days +3 and +4. Repertoires were generated with immunoSEQ multiplex PCR, while TCRdb's copy carries only in-frame clones and drops some. The sample holds 15,000 or so clones, and no clone turns up only once. The starting material was PBMCs, obtained after allogeneic stem cell transplant with posttransplant cyclophosphamide. The receptors derive from a female patient in her 40s who received an allogeneic stem cell transplant from an unrelated donor, was CMV-positive, and had acute GVHD only. Some T cells may be the graft donor's.

This clone appeared many times. The chain couples TRBV7-9 to TRBJ2-3; TRBD2 matches 9 bases. Germline loops: CDR1 SEHNR, CDR2 FQNEAQ (reference sequence). V lost 2 bases and J lost 4; bases outside the gene matches: 7. The CDR3 runs 16 residues. CDR3 in DNA: TGTGCCAGCAGCTTAATGGGACTAGCTATGGCAGATACGCAGTATTTT. Amino acids: CASSLMGLAMADTQYF. Based on the CDR3 plus reference TRBV7-9 and TRBJ2-3, the full variable domain is DTGVSQNPRHKITKRGQNVTFRCDPISEHNRLYWYRQTLGQGPEFLTYFQNEAQLEKSRLLSDRFSAERPKGSFSTLEIQRTEQGDSAMYLCASSLMGLAMADTQYFGPGTRLTVL.

This clone was observed many times. This rearrangement joins TRBV10-3 to TRBJ2-7; tentative D call: TRBD2 (7 bases). Per the germline V gene, CDR1 is ENHRY and CDR2 is SYGVKD. V dropped 2 bases and J dropped 2 bases, with 13 bases sitting between them. This CDR3 region has 15 residues. The CDR3 sequence is CAISEGGGGPYEQYF. Here the CDR3 DNA reads TGTGCCATCAGTGAGGGGGGCGGGGGTCCCTACGAGCAGTACTTC.

This clone was seen repeatedly, ten times or more. V gene TRBV7-9 combines with J gene TRBJ2-2; 7 nucleotides line up with TRBD2. The CDR3 length is 16 residues. Per germline, CDR1 SEHNR and CDR2 FQNEAQ (reference sequence). V was clipped by 8 bases and J by 1 base; unmatched bases: 10. The CDR3 DNA reads TGTGCCAGCTCCCGAGGGCTAGCGGTGAACACCGGGGAGCTGTTTTTT. Translation: CASSRGLAVNTGELFF.

V gene TRBV9 combines with J gene TRBJ2-3; D is possibly TRBD2 (6 bases). Germline lookup yields CDR1 SGDLS and CDR2 YYNGEE. The V end lost 3 bases, the J end lost 1 base, and 12 bases lay between the germline ends. The CDR3 has 15 amino acids. CDR3 residues: CASSGHSGRTDTQYF. CDR3 nucleotide sequence: TGTGCCAGCAGCGGACATAGCGGTCGCACAGATACGCAGTATTTT. The variable domain in full, with the rest retrieved from reference TRBV9 and TRBJ2-3, is DSGVTQTPKHLITATGQRVTLRCSPRSGDLSVYWYQQSLDQGLQFLIQYYNGEERAKGNILERFSAQQFPDLHSELNLSSLELGDSALYFCASSGHSGRTDTQYFGPGTRLTVL.

This clone was counted at least ten times. CDR3: CASSPQQGAGSYEQYV. In DNA, the CDR3 is TGCGCCAGCAGCCCACAACAGGGGGCGGGCTCCTACGAGCAGTACGTC. The chain links TRBV4-3 to TRBJ2-7; TRBD1 matches at 9 bases. The CDR3 sequence is 16 residues long. V shed 4 bases, J shed 0 bases, and the junction held 7 bases outside the gene matches. Germline loops: CDR1 LGHNA, CDR2 YSLEER.

This clone was recorded many times. Other DNA sequences of this sample code for an identical CDR3. The chain carries TRBV5-1 and TRBJ2-7; 7 bases line up with TRBD2. The CDR3 runs to 15 residues. Germline V gene sequence: CDR1 SGHRS, CDR2 YFSETQ. J was trimmed by 5 bases and V by 4 bases; bases with no gene match: 12. CDR3 protein: CASSRGGEGSHEQYF. In DNA, the CDR3 is TGCGCCAGCAGCAGGGGTGGGGAGGGTTCCCACGAGCAGTACTTC.

This rearrangement joins TRBV2 to TRBJ2-5; a possible D gene is TRBD2 (6 bases). CDR3 length equals 14 residues. CDR1 and CDR2 (germline): SNHLY, FYNNEI. V lost 2 bases and J lost 5, with 12 bases in between. CDR3 DNA sequence: TGTGCCAGCAGTGAAATCGGAGGGAGCGAGACCCAGTACTTC. Translation gives CASSEIGGSETQYF.

This clone was counted many times. J is TRBJ1-5 and V is TRBV28, with D perhaps TRBD1 (6 bases). There are 14 residues in the CDR3. Trimming left V 0 bases short and J 5 bases short, with 8 bases between. Germline values: CDR1 MDHEN, CDR2 SYDVKM. The chain's CDR3 is CASSLWAGDQPQHF. The CDR3 bases are TGTGCCAGCAGTTTATGGGCAGGGGATCAGCCCCAGCATTTT.

In its sample, this clone was seen many times. This chain connects TRBV13 to TRBJ1-1, with D uncertain. The V end lost 2 bases, the J end lost 3 bases, and 7 bases lay between the germline ends. Germline CDR1 and CDR2: PRHDT and FYEKMQ (reference sequence). There are 13 residues in the CDR3. CDR3: CASSLLRDTEAFF. The CDR3 DNA reads as TGTGCCAGCAGCTTACTCCGGGACACTGAAGCTTTCTTT.

This clone was seen ten or more times. The rearrangement uses TRBV19 and TRBJ1-1; 7 nucleotides align to TRBD1. The CDR3 sequence is 16 residues long. J lost 1 base, V lost 6 bases, and 11 bases had no gene match. Germline lookup yields CDR1 LNHDA and CDR2 SQIVND (reference sequence). CDR3 sequence: CASRAAAQGTNTEAFF. DNA of the CDR3: TGTGCCAGTAGGGCCGCGGCACAGGGGACGAACACTGAAGCTTTCTTT.

This clone occurred a few times. A single base is all that separates this from a far larger clone, so a read error is likely. This chain joins TRBV28 and TRBJ2-7; TRBD1 agrees at 10 bases. V shed 6 bases, J shed 9 bases, and the junction held 11 bases outside the gene matches. CDR1 MDHEN and CDR2 SYDVKM come from the germline V gene. The CDR3 length is 14 residues. In nucleotides, the CDR3 is TGTGCCAGCAGCACCGGGACAGGGGTTCATGGGCAGTACTTC. Protein: CASSTGTGVHGQYF.